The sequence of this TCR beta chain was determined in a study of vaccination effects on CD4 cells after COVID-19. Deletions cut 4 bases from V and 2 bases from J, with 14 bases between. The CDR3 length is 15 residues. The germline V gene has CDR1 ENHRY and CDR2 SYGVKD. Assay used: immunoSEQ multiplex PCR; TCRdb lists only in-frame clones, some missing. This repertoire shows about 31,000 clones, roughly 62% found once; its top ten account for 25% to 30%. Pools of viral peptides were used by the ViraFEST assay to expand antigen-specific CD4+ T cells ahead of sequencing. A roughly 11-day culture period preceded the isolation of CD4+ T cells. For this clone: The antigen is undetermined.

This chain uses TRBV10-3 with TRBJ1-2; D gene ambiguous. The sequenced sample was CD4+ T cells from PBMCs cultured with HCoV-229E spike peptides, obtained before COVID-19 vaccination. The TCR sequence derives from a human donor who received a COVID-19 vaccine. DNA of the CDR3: TGTGCCATCAGTGTGTCTAGCCCCCCGAACTATGGCTACACCTTC. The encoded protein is CAISVSSPPNYGYTF.